These T cell receptor beta chains were read from a single sample in a study of human T cells and chemical hapten exposure. TCRdb redid the calling of the RACE reads with MiXCR, one entry per CDR3 protein. The table records approximately 100,000 distinct CDR3 sequences, 9.5% to 15% of them present only once. Sequencing was performed on whole blood, taken in connection with sensitization to the hapten diphenylcyclopropenone (DPC). The source of these receptors is a woman aged 45 to 65 with alopecia areata. Some clones in this sample may be carry-over from other donors' samples. The CDR3 runs from the conserved cysteine through the conserved F or W. A D gene is named only where the DNA matches it firmly. Clone size, where shown, is once, few, many, or a class for clones that have expanded.

d_call j_call v_call clone_size cdr3_nt cdr3_aa
NA TRBJ1-5 TRBV6-2/TRBV6-3 many TGTGCCAGCCGCACAGGGAATCAGCCCCAGCATTTT CASRTGNQPQHF
NA TRBJ2-7 TRBV21-1 many TGTGCCAGCAGCGCGCGGGTCCGCGGTTGCGAGCAGTACTTC CASSARVRGCEQYF
NA TRBJ1-6 TRBV10-1 NA TGCGCCACCTCAGGGAGCCTGAATTCACCCCTCCACTTT CATSGSLNSPLHF
TRBD2 TRBJ2-1 TRBV28 NA TGTGCCAGCAGCCGAGGACTAGCGTGGAACAATGAGCAGTTCTTC CASSRGLAWNNEQFF
NA TRBJ2-1 TRBV11-2 few TGTGCCAGCAGACCGGTTTTTCAGGTCGGTGAGCAGTTCTTC CASRPVFQVGEQFF
NA TRBJ2-7 TRBV4-2 once TGTGCCAGCAGCCAAGAATCTTTGGTTCCCGAGCAGTACTTC CASSQESLVPEQYF
TRBD1 TRBJ1-6 TRBV20-1 few TGCAGTGCTAGAGTCGCCCAGGGGGGCAATTCACCCCTCCACTTT CSARVAQGGNSPLHF
TRBD2 TRBJ2-7 TRBV3-1 few TGTGCCAGCAGCCCGGGGGGTAGCGGACACTCCTACGAGCAGTACTTC CASSPGGSGHSYEQYF
NA TRBJ1-6 TRBV3-1 many TGTGCCAGCAGCATGACAGCCGGGAATTCACCCCTCCACTTT CASSMTAGNSPLHF
NA TRBJ2-3 TRBV6-2/TRBV6-3 many TGTGCCAGCAGTTACAGGGGCCCTTCAGATACGCAGTATTTT CASSYRGPSDTQYF
TRBD1 TRBJ2-7 TRBV7-9 many TGTGCCAGCAGCCCCCAGGGGGTCTACGAGCAGTACTTC CASSPQGVYEQYF
NA TRBJ1-1 TRBV3-1 few TGTGCCAGCAGCCCGTTAGCGCGCGACACTGAAGCTTTCTTT CASSPLARDTEAFF
NA TRBJ2-7 TRBV5-1 NA TGCGCCAGCAGCTTTGGTAATAGGGACGAGCAGTACTTC CASSFGNRDEQYF
TRBD1 TRBJ1-4 TRBV7-2 NA TGTACCAGCAGCTTAGCGCAGGGGGCAATTGAAAAACTGTTTTTT CTSSLAQGAIEKLFF
TRBD1 TRBJ1-1 TRBV29-1 few TGCAGCGTTCGAACCACGGGACAGGTGCTTGTGAACACTGAAGCTTTCTTT CSVRTTGQVLVNTEAFF
NA TRBJ1-2 TRBV12-3/TRBV12-4 NA TGTGCCAGCAGCCCAAGATATGGCTACACCTTC CASSPRYGYTF
NA TRBJ1-5 TRBV7-8 once TGTGCCAGCAGCTTAGGCTACGGTATGGGCAATCAGCCCCAGCATTTT CASSLGYGMGNQPQHF
NA TRBJ1-2 TRBV6-2/TRBV6-3 many TGTGCCAGCAGTTACTCGACCGTGCCGGCCATGGGCTACACCTTC CASSYSTVPAMGYTF
NA TRBJ1-6 TRBV28 NA TGTGCCAGCACCATCCCCTCAACACCCCTCCACTTT CASTIPSTPLHF
NA TRBJ2-3 TRBV11-2 NA TGTGCCAGCAGCTTGAGTCACACAGATACGCAGTATTTT CASSLSHTDTQYF
TRBD1 TRBJ2-2 TRBV6-6 few TGTGCCAGCAGAATACAGGGGGCCGGGGAGCTGTTTTTT CASRIQGAGELFF
NA TRBJ2-6 TRBV28 NA TGTGCCAGCAGGAGGGATTTCGCTGCTGGGGCCAACGTCCTGACTTTC CASRRDFAAGANVLTF
NA TRBJ1-5 TRBV6-2/TRBV6-3 NA TGTGCCAGCAGTCCCGTCGGGCCTCCCGCACGCGTGGATTTT CASSPVGPPARVDF
NA TRBJ2-1 TRBV9 few TGTGCCAGCAGCGCCCGCAATGAGCAGTTCTTC CASSARNEQFF
NA TRBJ1-2 TRBV3-1 NA TGTGCCAGCAGCCAGGGCGGCTATGGCTACACCTTC CASSQGGYGYTF
NA TRBJ2-3 TRBV29-1 few TGCAGCGTTGCGGCGGACAGCACAGATACGCAGTATTTT CSVAADSTDTQYF
NA TRBJ1-5 TRBV2 many TGTGCCAGCCGGACAGAATACAATCAGCCCCAGCATTTT CASRTEYNQPQHF
TRBD1 TRBJ2-7 TRBV28 many TGTGCCAGCAGCTTAGGACAGGGGCCATACGAGCAGTACTTC CASSLGQGPYEQYF
TRBD2 TRBJ2-3 TRBV12-3/TRBV12-4 few TGTGCCAGCAGTTTAAGGGGACTAGCGGGACGGAGGCGCACAGATACGCAGTATTTT CASSLRGLAGRRRTDTQYF
NA TRBJ2-5 TRBV4-2 NA TGTGCCAGCAGCAAGGAGAAAGAGACCCAGTACTTC CASSKEKETQYF
NA TRBJ2-1 TRBV6-2/TRBV6-3 NA TGTGCCAGCAGTTATGCGGGGGCCGTCCGCAATGAGCAGTTCTTC CASSYAGAVRNEQFF
NA TRBJ1-2 TRBV5-1 few TGCGCCAGCAGCTTGGGGGGGATTAACTATGGCTACGCCTTC CASSLGGINYGYAF
NA TRBJ2-7 TRBV11-2 NA TGTGCCAGCATCCCACAGGGTCGCTACGAGCAGTACTTC CASIPQGRYEQYF
NA TRBJ2-7 TRBV20-1 many TGCAGTGCTAGCCGACCACCCTACGAGCAGTACTTC CSASRPPYEQYF
NA TRBJ1-1 TRBV7-9 NA TGTGCCAGCAGCGTACTCATGAACACTGAAGCTTTCTTT CASSVLMNTEAFF
NA TRBJ2-1 TRBV2 NA TGTGCCAGCAGTGAGGGCCAGGTCACACACAATGAGCAGTTCTTC CASSEGQVTHNEQFF
NA TRBJ2-3 TRBV7-2 NA TGTGCCAGCAGCGGAACATCGGGTCAGGGGCTAAGGACAGATACGCAGTATTTT CASSGTSGQGLRTDTQYF
NA TRBJ2-6 TRBV5-1 few TGCGCCAGCAGGGACGGTGGGGCCAACGTCCTGACTTTC CASRDGGANVLTF
NA TRBJ2-1 TRBV28 NA TGTGCCAGCAGTTTACGAGAAGATGACGGTGTCTGGAATGAGCAGTTCTTC CASSLREDDGVWNEQFF
TRBD2 TRBJ2-1 TRBV6-4 many TGTGCCAGCAGTGACAATAGCGGGAGCACCAATGAGCAGTTCTTC CASSDNSGSTNEQFF
TRBD1 TRBJ1-2 TRBV4-3 few TGCGCCAGCAGCCAAGCGGTCACCCTAAAGACAGGGAGCGATGGCTACACCTTC CASSQAVTLKTGSDGYTF
NA TRBJ1-2 TRBV7-9 many TGTGCCAGCAGTCTGGCAGGGAAGGCGTATGGCTACACCTTC CASSLAGKAYGYTF
TRBD2 TRBJ2-1 TRBV2 NA TGTGCCAGCAGTGAAGCGCTTACTAGCGGGAGAAAGAATGAGCAGTTCTTC CASSEALTSGRKNEQFF
TRBD1 TRBJ2-7 TRBV5-1 NA TGCGCCAGCAGCTCGGGACAGATCTACGAGCAGTACTTC CASSSGQIYEQYF
NA TRBJ2-3 TRBV5-1 few TGCGCCAGCAGCCCGGACAACACAGATACGCAGTATTTT CASSPDNTDTQYF
NA TRBJ1-5 TRBV29-1 many TGCAGCGTTGCCCGGGACGGAGGGCAAGTCCCCCAGCATTTT CSVARDGGQVPQHF
NA TRBJ2-5 TRBV7-2 NA TGTGCCAGCAGCTTCGACGTAGAGACCCAGTACTTC CASSFDVETQYF